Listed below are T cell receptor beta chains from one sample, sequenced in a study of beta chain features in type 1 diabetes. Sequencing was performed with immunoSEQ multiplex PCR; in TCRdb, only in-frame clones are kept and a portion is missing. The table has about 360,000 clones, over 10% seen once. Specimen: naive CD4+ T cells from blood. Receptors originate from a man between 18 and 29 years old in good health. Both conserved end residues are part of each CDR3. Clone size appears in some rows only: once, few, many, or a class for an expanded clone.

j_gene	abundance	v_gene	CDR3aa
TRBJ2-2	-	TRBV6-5	CASSFLRGTGELFF
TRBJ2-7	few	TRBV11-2	CASSLSTDRPYEQYF
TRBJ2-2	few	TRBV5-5	CASSLSQGVAGELFF
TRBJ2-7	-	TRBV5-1	CASRPGQSYEQYF
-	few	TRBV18	CASSPPILSYEQYF
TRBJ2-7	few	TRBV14	CASSPTSGIMYF
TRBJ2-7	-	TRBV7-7	CASSPTGLAGEQYF
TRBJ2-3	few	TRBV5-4	CASSHDRGRPPDTQYF
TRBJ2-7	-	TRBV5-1	CASSPNPGAVNEQYF
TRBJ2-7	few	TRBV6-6	CASSWRGGVTYEQYF
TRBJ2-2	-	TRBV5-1	CASSPGGRPNTGELFF
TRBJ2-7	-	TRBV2	CASSVNWVAGGEFYEQYF
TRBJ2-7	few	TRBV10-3	CAIRGDRGSYEQYF
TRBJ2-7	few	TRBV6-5	CASSYSTAGGYEQYF
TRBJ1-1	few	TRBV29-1	CSVRPRMSTEAFF
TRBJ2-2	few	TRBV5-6	CASSLLSSNGELFF
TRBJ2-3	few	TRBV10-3	CAMRLAGGNTQYF
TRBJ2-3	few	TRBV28	CASSRIRRDTQYF
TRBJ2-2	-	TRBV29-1	CSVRQGIVTGELFF
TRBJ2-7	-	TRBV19	CASSMYFQATYEQYF
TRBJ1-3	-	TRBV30	CAWTDMGAGNTIYF
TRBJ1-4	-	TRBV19	CASSTPPGQKLFF
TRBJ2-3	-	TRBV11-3	CASSPGKSTDTQYF
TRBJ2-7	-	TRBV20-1	CSASFQVQYF
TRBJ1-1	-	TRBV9	CASSATKGEAFF
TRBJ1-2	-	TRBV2	CASSEGGVYGYTF
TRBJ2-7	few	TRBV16	CASSRVSGKEYEQYF
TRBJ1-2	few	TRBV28	CASRERGGANYGYTF
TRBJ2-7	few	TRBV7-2	CASSLGGRSYEQYF
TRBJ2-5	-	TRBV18	CASSPGGETQYF
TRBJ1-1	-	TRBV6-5	CASRINTEAFF